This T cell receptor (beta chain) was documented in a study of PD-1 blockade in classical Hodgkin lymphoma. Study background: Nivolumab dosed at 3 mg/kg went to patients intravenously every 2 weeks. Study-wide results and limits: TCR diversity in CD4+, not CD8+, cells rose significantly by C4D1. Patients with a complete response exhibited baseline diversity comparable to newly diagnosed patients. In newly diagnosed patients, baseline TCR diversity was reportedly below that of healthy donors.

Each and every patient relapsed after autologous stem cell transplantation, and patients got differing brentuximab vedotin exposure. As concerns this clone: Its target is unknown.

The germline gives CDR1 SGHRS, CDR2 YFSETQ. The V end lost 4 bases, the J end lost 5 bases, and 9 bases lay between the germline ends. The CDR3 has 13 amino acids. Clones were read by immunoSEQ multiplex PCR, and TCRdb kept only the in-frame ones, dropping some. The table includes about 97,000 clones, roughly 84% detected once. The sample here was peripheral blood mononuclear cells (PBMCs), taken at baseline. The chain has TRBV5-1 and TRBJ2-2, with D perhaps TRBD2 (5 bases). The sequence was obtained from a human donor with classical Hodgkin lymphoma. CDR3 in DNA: TGCGCCAGCAGCGTGGGGAGTACCGGGGAGCTGTTTTTT. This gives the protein CASSVGSTGELFF.